Listed below are T cell receptor beta chains from one sample, sequenced in a study of shared clonotypes between healthy human individuals. Profiled with immunoSEQ multiplex PCR; TCRdb holds only in-frame clones, not every one. This sample yields 2,500,000 or so clones, of which 93% are seen a single time; approximately 0.35% belongs to the top ten. Sequencing was performed on naive CD4+ T cells from PBMCs. The receptors were sampled from a man between 18 and 35 years old in good health. Some clones in this sample may be carry-over from other donors' samples. Both conserved end residues are part of each CDR3. D genes are given only for firm matches. Some rows have no size entry. The others give once, few or many, or a class for an expanded clone.

clone size,D gene,V gene,J gene,CDR3 protein,CDR3 DNA
once,.,TRBV14,TRBJ1-1,CASSQDLGSVTEAFF,TGTGCCAGCAGCCAAGATTTAGGGAGTGTTACTGAAGCTTTCTTT
.,.,TRBV28,TRBJ2-2,CATRLPNRRGAGELFF,TGTGCCACCAGGCTCCCTAACAGGAGGGGGGCCGGGGAGCTGTTTTTT
.,TRBD1,TRBV29-1,TRBJ1-4,CSVAQGAWANEKLFF,TGCAGCGTTGCACAGGGGGCATGGGCTAATGAAAAACTGTTTTTT
.,TRBD2,TRBV19,TRBJ2-7,CASTSPGLAGHYEQYF,TGTGCCAGTACGTCCCCGGGACTAGCGGGACACTACGAGCAGTACTTC
.,TRBD2,TRBV18,TRBJ2-1,CASSPNRAGAGNEQFF,TGTGCCAGCTCACCAAATCGAGCGGGAGCCGGGAATGAGCAGTTCTTC
.,.,TRBV7-9,TRBJ1-5,CASSPPSGGNQPQHF,TGTGCCAGCAGCCCCCCCTCGGGTGGCAATCAGCCCCAGCATTTT
.,.,TRBV5-1,TRBJ2-3,CATRRTTLTSDTQYF,TGCGCCACCAGGCGGACGACCTTGACTTCAGATACGCAGTATTTT
.,TRBD1,TRBV28,TRBJ1-2,CASSSRDRGLGYGYTF,TGTGCCAGCAGTTCCCGGGACAGGGGGTTGGGCTATGGCTACACCTTC
.,.,TRBV25-1,TRBJ1-5,CASSDNGDNQPQHF,TGTGCCAGCAGTGACAATGGGGACAATCAGCCCCAGCATTTT
.,.,TRBV19,TRBJ2-7,CASSTQGNEQYF,TGTGCCAGTAGTACGCAGGGGAACGAGCAGTACTTC
.,TRBD1,TRBV18,TRBJ2-1,CATEPGQGSYNEQFF,TGTGCCACCGAGCCGGGACAGGGATCCTACAATGAGCAGTTCTTC
.,.,TRBV5-6,TRBJ1-2,CASSLAGGDGYTF,TGTGCCAGCAGCCTGGCGGGAGGGGATGGCTACACCTTC
once,.,TRBV7-2,TRBJ1-3,CASSLMPFSGNTIYF,TGTGCCAGCAGCTTAATGCCCTTCTCTGGAAACACCATATATTTT
once,.,TRBV7-3,TRBJ2-3,CASSLRPIGVGGGTDTQYF,TGTGCCAGCAGCTTACGCCCCATCGGTGTCGGGGGAGGCACAGATACGCAGTATTTT
.,.,TRBV5-1,TRBJ2-3,CASSQDGNTDTQYF,TGCGCCAGCAGCCAGGACGGGAACACAGATACGCAGTATTTT
.,.,TRBV5-4,TRBJ2-6,CASSAASGGGLSGANVLTF,TGTGCCAGCAGCGCCGCCTCGGGCGGGGGCCTCTCTGGGGCCAACGTCCTGACTTTC
.,TRBD1,TRBV7-2,TRBJ2-7,CASRPASGTGGHEQYF,TGTGCCAGCCGACCAGCCTCCGGGACAGGGGGCCACGAGCAGTACTTC
.,.,TRBV4-3,TRBJ2-7,CASSQSRESWEQYF,TGCGCCAGCAGCCAATCTCGGGAATCCTGGGAGCAGTACTTC
once,TRBD1,TRBV9,TRBJ1-6,CASSTGTGTSSPLHF,TGTGCCAGCAGCACAGGGACAGGTACGAGTTCACCCCTCCACTTT
.,TRBD1,TRBV6-5,TRBJ1-6,CASSRTGANSPLHF,TGTGCCAGCAGTCGAACAGGGGCTAATTCACCCCTCCACTTT
once,.,TRBV19,TRBJ2-5,CASSIEWTGRVTQYF,TGTGCCAGTAGTATCGAGTGGACTGGGAGAGTGACCCAGTACTTC
.,.,TRBV7-2,TRBJ2-1,CASSRARPYNEQFF,TGTGCCAGCAGCCGGGCCCGGCCCTACAATGAGCAGTTCTTC
.,.,TRBV6-1,TRBJ2-1,CASPGRARTGEQFF,TGTGCCAGCCCCGGAAGGGCGCGGACGGGGGAGCAGTTCTTC
.,TRBD1,TRBV9,TRBJ1-2,CASSPRTGETYGYTF,TGTGCCAGCAGCCCACGGACAGGCGAAACCTATGGCTACACCTTC
.,.,TRBV5-4,TRBJ1-1,CASSLASTYTEAFF,TGTGCCAGCAGCTTGGCCTCCACCTACACTGAAGCTTTCTTT
.,TRBD1,TRBV5-6,TRBJ2-1,CASSLVGGQGNEQFF,TGTGCCAGCAGCTTGGTGGGAGGACAGGGCAATGAGCAGTTCTTC
.,.,TRBV10-3,TRBJ2-6,CAISDPGRSGSGANVLTF,TGTGCCATCAGTGATCCTGGACGCAGTGGCTCTGGGGCCAACGTCCTGACTTTC
.,.,TRBV7-2,TRBJ1-3,CASRPQGISGNTIYF,TGTGCCAGCAGACCTCAGGGGATCTCTGGAAACACCATATATTTT
.,.,TRBV28,TRBJ1-2,CASSGRKYGYTF,TGTGCCAGCTCGGGCAGGAAGTATGGCTACACCTTC
.,TRBD1,TRBV29-1,TRBJ2-1,CSAERQGTPYNEQFF,TGCAGCGCCGAGAGACAGGGTACACCCTACAATGAGCAGTTCTTC
.,TRBD2,TRBV5-1,TRBJ2-3,CASSIGTSGAGTDTQYF,TGCGCCAGCAGCATTGGGACTAGCGGGGCAGGCACAGATACGCAGTATTTT
once,TRBD2,TRBV4-1,TRBJ2-7,CASSQGSGSLYEQYF,TGCGCCAGCAGCCAGGGCAGCGGGAGTCTTTACGAGCAGTACTTC